This T cell receptor beta chain originates from a study of CD8 T cells in ankylosing spondylitis. Trimming stripped 1 base from V and 2 bases from J, with 12 bases between. Germline CDR1 is SGHDT and CDR2 is YYEEEE. This CDR3 has 15 residues. TCRdb fed the 5' RACE reads into MiXCR, producing one record per CDR3 protein. Of hundreds of thousands of distinct CDR3 sequences listed, roughly 12% are singletons. On this clonotype: The antigen is undetermined.

Study results and limitations: Seemingly distinctive of ankylosing spondylitis blood was a TCR beta motif formed by eight highly homologous variants. Prior literature has documented some motif variants in synovial fluid and blood from reactive arthritis.

This receptor was obtained from a male donor with ankylosing spondylitis. Material for sequencing was blood, either unsorted or a sorted T cell fraction (not recorded which). The chain has TRBV5-6 and TRBJ1-1; the D is unclear. For the CDR3, the DNA is TGTGCCAGCAGCTTGTTCACGGGGATTAACACTGAAGCTTTCTTT. It codes for CASSLFTGINTEAFF. The entire variable domain, with the rest obtained from reference TRBV5-6 and TRBJ1-1, is as follows: DAGVTQSPTHLIKTRGQQVTLRCSPKSGHDTVSWYQQALGQGPQFIFQYYEEEERQRGNFPDRFSGHQFPNYSSELNVNALLLGDSALYLCASSLFTGINTEAFFGQGTRLTVV.